This T cell receptor (beta chain) derives from a study of identifying expanded T cells in peripheral blood. Whole-study results and caveats: About 1.2 clones differed between technical replicates, versus approximately 16 and 19 over time. Approximately two-week clone count variance significantly increased as total template count grew.

Collection occurred without any documented infections or immune events in donors. The method was immunoSEQ multiplex PCR; TCRdb's version includes in-frame clones alone and lacks a portion of them. The data hold 100,000 or so clones, with around nine tenths observed a single time. To note about this clone: Its antigen is unidentified.

Germline CDR1 reads MRHNA; CDR2 reads SNTAGT. The CDR3 sequence is 9 residues long. V lost 2 bases, J lost 10 bases, and 2 bases lay in between. The specimen sequenced was blood. The chain employs TRBV6-4 and TRBJ2-5; D remains unclear. The TCR sequence derives from a person aged 18 to 75 in good health. CDR3 amino acids: CASSDDQYF. CDR3 bases: TGTGCCAGCAGTGACGACCAGTACTTC.